The 2 T cell receptor beta chains presented below share a single source sample, sequenced in a study of cytomegalovirus exposure and HLA in healthy donors. Repertoires were generated with immunoSEQ multiplex PCR, while TCRdb's copy carries only in-frame clones and drops some. The sample lists about 280,000 clones; roughly 88% were seen once. Sequencing input: PBMCs. The receptors shown here come from a woman aged 18-30 years in good health and CMV-seronegative.

V usage is TRBV5-6 and J usage is TRBJ2-1; no clear D gene. This CDR3 has 13 residues. Per the germline V gene, CDR1 is SGHDT and CDR2 is YYEEEE. Trimming stripped 2 bases from V and 8 bases from J, with 11 bases between. The CDR3 here is CASSFEERHEQFF. The CDR3 coding sequence is TGTGCCAGCAGCTTCGAAGAGCGCCATGAGCAGTTCTTC.

This clone was observed a few times. This chain links TRBV28 with TRBJ1-2, with D unclear. Between the trimmed V and J ends, which lost 8 bases and 7 bases, there was a span of 20 bases. The CDR3 extends over 14 amino acids. Germline V gene data show CDR1 as MDHEN and CDR2 as SYDVKM. CDR3 in DNA: TGTGCCAGCGACACTTTCCGACGTTACGGTGGCTACACCTTC. Its translation: CASDTFRRYGGYTF.